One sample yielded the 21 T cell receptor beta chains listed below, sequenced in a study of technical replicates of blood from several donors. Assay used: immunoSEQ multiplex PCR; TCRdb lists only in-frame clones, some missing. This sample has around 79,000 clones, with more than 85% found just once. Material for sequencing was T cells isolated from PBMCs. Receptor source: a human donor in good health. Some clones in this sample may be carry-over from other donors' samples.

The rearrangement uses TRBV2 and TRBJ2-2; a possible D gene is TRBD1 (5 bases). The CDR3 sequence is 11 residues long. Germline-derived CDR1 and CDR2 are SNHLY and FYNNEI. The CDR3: CATKGAGELFF. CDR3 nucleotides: TGTGCTACCAAAGGGGCCGGGGAGCTGTTTTTT. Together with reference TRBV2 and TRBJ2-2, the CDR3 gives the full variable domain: EPEVTQTPSHQVTQMGQEVILRCVPISNHLYFYWYRQILGQKVEFLVSFYNNEISEKSEIFDDQFSVERPDGSNFTLKIRSTKLEDSAMYFCATKGAGELFFGEGSRLTVL.

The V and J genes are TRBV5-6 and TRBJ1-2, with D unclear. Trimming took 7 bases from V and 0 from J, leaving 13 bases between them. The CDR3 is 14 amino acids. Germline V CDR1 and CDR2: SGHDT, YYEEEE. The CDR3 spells CASSLIVPNYGYTF. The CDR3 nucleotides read TGTGCCAGCTCCCTTATTGTCCCTAACTATGGCTACACCTTC.

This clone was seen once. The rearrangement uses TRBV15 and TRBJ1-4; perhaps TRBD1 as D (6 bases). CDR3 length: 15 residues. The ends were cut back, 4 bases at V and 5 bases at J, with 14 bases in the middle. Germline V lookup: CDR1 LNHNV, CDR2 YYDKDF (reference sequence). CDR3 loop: CATSTLSTGNEKLFF. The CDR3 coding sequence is TGTGCCACCAGCACATTAAGTACAGGGAATGAAAAACTGTTTTTT.

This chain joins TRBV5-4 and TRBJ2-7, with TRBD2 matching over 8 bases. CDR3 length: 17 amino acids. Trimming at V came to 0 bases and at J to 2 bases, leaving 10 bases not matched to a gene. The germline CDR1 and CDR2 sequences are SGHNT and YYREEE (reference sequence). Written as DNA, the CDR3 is TGTGCCAGCAGCTTGGCCTCTCTAGCGGGCGGTACCTACGAGCAGTACTTC. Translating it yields CASSLASLAGGTYEQYF.

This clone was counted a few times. The CDR3 DNA reads TGTGCCAGCAGCTTCCGGACTAGCGACGATGAGCAGTTCTTC. Translating gives CASSFRTSDDEQFF. V gene TRBV13 combines with J gene TRBJ2-1; 9 bases agree with TRBD2. Germline V lookup: CDR1 PRHDT, CDR2 FYEKMQ (reference sequence). Trimming cost V 3 bases and J 8 bases; bases outside gene matches: 5. The CDR3 consists of 14 residues.

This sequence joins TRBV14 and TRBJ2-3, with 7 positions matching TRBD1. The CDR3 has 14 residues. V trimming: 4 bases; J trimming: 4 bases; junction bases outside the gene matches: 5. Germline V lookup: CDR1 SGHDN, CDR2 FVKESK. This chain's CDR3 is CASSPGQVSDTQYF. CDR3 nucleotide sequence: TGTGCCAGCAGCCCCGGACAGGTCTCAGATACGCAGTATTTT.

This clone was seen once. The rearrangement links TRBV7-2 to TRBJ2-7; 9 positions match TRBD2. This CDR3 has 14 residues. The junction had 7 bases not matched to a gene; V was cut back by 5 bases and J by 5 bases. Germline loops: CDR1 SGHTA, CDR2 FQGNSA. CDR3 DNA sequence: TGTGCCAGCAGCATTAGCGGGAGCATGAACGAGCAGTACTTC. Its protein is CASSISGSMNEQYF.

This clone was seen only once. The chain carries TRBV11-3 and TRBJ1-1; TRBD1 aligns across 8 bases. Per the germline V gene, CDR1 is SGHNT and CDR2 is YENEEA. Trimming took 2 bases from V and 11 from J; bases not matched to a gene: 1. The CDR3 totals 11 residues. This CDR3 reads CASSLQGAAFF. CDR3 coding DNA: TGTGCCAGCAGCTTACAGGGGGCGGCTTTCTTT.

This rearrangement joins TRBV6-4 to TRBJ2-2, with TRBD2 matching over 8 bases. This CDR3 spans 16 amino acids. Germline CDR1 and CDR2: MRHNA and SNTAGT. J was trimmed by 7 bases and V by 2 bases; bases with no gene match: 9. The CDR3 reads CASSDTSGREDGELFF. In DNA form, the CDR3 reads TGTGCCAGCAGTGACACTAGCGGCAGGGAGGACGGGGAGCTGTTTTTT.

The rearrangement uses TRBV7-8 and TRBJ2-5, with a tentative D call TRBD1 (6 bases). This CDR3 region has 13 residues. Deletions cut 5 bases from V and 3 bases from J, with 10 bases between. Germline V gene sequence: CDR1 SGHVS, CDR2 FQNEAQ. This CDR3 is CASSPGTKETQYF. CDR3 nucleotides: TGTGCCAGCAGCCCCGGGACAAAAGAGACCCAGTACTTC.

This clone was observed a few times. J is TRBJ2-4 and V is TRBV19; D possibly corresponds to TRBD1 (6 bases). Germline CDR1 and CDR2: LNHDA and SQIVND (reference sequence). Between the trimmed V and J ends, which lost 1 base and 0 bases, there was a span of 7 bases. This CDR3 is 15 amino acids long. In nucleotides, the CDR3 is TGTGCCAGTAGTATAGTGGACAGAGCCAAAAACATTCAGTACTTC. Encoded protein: CASSIVDRAKNIQYF.

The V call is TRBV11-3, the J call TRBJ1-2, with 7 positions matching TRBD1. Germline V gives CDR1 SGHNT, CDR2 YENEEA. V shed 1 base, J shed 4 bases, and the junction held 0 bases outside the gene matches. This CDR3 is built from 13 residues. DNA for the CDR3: TGTGCCAGCAGCTTAGGGACAGGCTATGGCTACACCTTC. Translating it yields CASSLGTGYGYTF.

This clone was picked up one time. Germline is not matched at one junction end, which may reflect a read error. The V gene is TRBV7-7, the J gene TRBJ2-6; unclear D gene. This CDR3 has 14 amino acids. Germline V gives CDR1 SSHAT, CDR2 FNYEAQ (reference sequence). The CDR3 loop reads CASSSSSGANVLTF. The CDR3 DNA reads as TGTGCTAGCAGCTCCTCCTCTGGGGCCAACGTCCTGACTTTC. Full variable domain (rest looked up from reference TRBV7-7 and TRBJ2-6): GAGVSQSPRYKVTKRGQDVTLRCDPISSHATLYWYQQALGQGPEFLTYFNYEAQPDKSGLPSDRFSAERPEGSISTLTIQRTEQRDSAMYRCASSSSSGANVLTFGAGSRLTVL.

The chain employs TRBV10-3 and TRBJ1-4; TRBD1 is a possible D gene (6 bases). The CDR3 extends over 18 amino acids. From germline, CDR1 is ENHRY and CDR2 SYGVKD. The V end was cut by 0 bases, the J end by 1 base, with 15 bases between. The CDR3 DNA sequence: TGTGCCATCAGTGAGTCGAGTCCAGGGGCTTTAACTAATGAAAAACTGTTTTTT. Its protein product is CAISESSPGALTNEKLFF.

The CDR3, as DNA: TGTGCCAGCAGCTTCTTGGGGCCGCGGGAGGGCTACACCTTC. It is translated as CASSFLGPREGYTF. This sequence joins TRBV5-6 and TRBJ1-2, with D possibly TRBD1 on 5 matching bases. The germline gives CDR1 SGHDT, CDR2 YYEEEE. Trimming shortened V by 2 bases and J by 8 bases, and 16 bases separated the two germline ends. There are 14 residues in the CDR3.

The CDR3 sequence is CASSPIGTRAYEQYF. Here the CDR3 DNA reads TGTGCCAGCAGTCCCATTGGGACTAGAGCTTACGAGCAGTACTTC. This chain connects TRBV7-9 to TRBJ2-7, with 8 nucleotides matching TRBD2. There are 15 residues in the CDR3. J was trimmed by 4 bases and V by 6 bases; bases with no gene match: 11. Germline V gene sequence: CDR1 SEHNR, CDR2 FQNEAQ (reference sequence). The variable domain in full, with the rest retrieved from reference TRBV7-9 and TRBJ2-7, is DTGVSQNPRHKITKRGQNVTFRCDPISEHNRLYWYRQTLGQGPEFLTYFQNEAQLEKSRLLSDRFSAERPKGSFSTLEIQRTEQGDSAMYLCASSPIGTRAYEQYFGPGTRLTVT.

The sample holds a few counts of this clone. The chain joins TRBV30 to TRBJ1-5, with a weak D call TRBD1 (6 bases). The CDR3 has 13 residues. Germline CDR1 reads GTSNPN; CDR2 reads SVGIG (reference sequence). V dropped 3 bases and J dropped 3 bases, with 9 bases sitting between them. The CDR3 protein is CAWRGDNNQPQHF. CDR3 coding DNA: TGTGCCTGGAGGGGGGACAACAATCAGCCCCAGCATTTT.

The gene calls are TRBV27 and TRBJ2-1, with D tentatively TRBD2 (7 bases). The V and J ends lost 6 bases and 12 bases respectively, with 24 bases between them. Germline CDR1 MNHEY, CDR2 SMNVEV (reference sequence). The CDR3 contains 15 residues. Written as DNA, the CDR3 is TGTGCCAGCAGCCCCAACCTACAGGGACTACCGAGGCAGTTCTTC. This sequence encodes CASSPNLQGLPRQFF.

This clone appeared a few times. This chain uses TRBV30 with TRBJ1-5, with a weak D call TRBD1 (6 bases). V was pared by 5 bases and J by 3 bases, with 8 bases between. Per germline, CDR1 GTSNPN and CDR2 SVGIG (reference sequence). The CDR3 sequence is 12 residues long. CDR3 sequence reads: CAWAGDNQPQHF. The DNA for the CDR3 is TGTGCCTGGGCAGGGGACAATCAGCCCCAGCATTTT.

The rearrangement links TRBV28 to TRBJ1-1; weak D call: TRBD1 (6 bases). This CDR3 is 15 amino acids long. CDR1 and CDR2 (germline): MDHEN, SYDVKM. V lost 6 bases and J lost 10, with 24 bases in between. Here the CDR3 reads CASSPPGRGNVGAFF. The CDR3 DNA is TGTGCCAGCAGCCCCCCGGGAAGGGGGAATGTTGGAGCTTTCTTT.

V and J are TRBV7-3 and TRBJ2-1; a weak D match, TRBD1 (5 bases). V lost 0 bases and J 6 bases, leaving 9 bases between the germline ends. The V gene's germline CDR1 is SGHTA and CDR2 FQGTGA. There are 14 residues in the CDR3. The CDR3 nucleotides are TGTGCCAGCAGCTTAACAGTGCAGGGCAATGAGCAGTTCTTC. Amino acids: CASSLTVQGNEQFF.